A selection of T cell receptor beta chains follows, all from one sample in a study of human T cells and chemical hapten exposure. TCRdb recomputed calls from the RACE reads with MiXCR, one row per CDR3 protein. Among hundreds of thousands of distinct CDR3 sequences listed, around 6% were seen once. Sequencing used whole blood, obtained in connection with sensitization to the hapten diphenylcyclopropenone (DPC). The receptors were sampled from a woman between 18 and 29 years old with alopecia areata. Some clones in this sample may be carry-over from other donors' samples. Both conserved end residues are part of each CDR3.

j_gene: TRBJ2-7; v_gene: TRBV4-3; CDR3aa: CASSQARTVAYEQYF
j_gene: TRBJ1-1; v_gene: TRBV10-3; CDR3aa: CAATQGVNTEAFF
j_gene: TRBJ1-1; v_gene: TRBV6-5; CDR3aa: CASSRDAVMNTEAFF
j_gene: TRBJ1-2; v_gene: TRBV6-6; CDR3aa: CASTAWGQGINYGYTF
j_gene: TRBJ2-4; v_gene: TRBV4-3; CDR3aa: CASSPGLAGGLNIQYF
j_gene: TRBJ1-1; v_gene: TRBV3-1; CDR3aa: CASSQGRGITEAFF
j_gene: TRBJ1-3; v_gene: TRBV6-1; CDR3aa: CASSDRPSSGNTIYF
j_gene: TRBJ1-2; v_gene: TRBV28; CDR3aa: CASSITGEVLYGYTF
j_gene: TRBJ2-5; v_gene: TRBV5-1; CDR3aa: CASSLGTDQETQYF
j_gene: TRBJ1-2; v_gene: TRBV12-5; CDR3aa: CASGLEEWDRGRGDGYTF
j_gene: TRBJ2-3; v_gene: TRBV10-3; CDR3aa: CAISESAGQGPDTQYF
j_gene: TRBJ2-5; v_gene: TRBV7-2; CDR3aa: CASSFRDSNQETQYF
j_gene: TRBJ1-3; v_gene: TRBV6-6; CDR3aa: CASSTPSWATIGNTIYF
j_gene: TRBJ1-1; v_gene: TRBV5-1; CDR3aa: CASSVDRRWDEAFF
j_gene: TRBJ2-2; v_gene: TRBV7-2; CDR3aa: CASSLARVDTGELFF
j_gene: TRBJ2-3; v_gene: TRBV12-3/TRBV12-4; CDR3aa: CATYSSGGSSTDTQYF
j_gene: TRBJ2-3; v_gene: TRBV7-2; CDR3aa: CASSQTSSSDTQYF
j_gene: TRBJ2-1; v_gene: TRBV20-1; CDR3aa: CSARGPAPRGRNEQFF
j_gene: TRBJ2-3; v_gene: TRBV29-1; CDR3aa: CSVENRDPTDTQYF
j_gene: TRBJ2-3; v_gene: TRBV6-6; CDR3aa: CAAQGTDTQYF